These 25 T cell receptor beta chains were all obtained from the same sample, sequenced in a study of blood T cells in healthy people across ages. Primed by a sample-barcoded 5' primer and a J-beta primer mix, a second PCR proceeded for roughly 7 to 12 cycles. TCRdb reprocessed the 5' RACE reads with MiXCR, giving one entry per CDR3 protein. The sample yields 890,000 or so distinct CDR3 sequences, 55% to 65% seen once. What was sequenced was blood. These receptors came from a man aged 30-40 years in good health.

The rearrangement uses TRBV20-1 and TRBJ2-1; D might be TRBD2 (6 bases). The V end lost 0 bases, the J end lost 7 bases, and 16 bases lay between the germline ends. The V gene's germline CDR1 is DFQATT and CDR2 SNEGSKA (reference sequence). This CDR3 has 15 amino acids. CDR3 region: CSARDLDGGVNEQFF. CDR3 DNA: TGCAGTGCTAGAGATCTCGATGGCGGGGTAAATGAGCAGTTCTTC.

CDR3 amino acids: CASTRGPSYEQYF. DNA of the CDR3: TGTGCCAGCACTCGGGGGCCCTCCTACGAGCAGTACTTC. The rearrangement joins TRBV25-1 to TRBJ2-7; D assignment may be TRBD1 or TRBD2 (6 bases each). V gave up 7 bases and J gave up 0 bases, with 10 bases separating them. The CDR3 extends over 13 amino acids. Germline values: CDR1 MGHDK, CDR2 SYGVNS.

The chain couples TRBV4-3 to TRBJ1-6; D not resolved. The CDR3 extends over 15 amino acids. Trimming removed 0 bases from V and 7 bases from J, with 10 bases in between. From germline, CDR1 is LGHNA and CDR2 YSLEER. The DNA for the CDR3 is TGCGCCAGCAGCCAAGATAACGGCCGGAATTCACCCCTCCACTTT. It yields the protein CASSQDNGRNSPLHF.

This clonotype showed up just once. This chain links TRBV30 with TRBJ1-1; 7 nucleotides align to TRBD1. The length of the CDR3 is 14 residues. Trimming removed 2 bases from V and 7 bases from J; junction bases left unmatched: 10. The germline CDR1 and CDR2 sequences are GTSNPN and SVGIG (reference sequence). Written as DNA, the CDR3 is TGTGCCTGGAGTTGGGACAGCTCGGCACTTGAAGCTTTCTTT. Encoded protein: CAWSWDSSALEAFF.

V and J are TRBV7-2 and TRBJ1-5; D possibly corresponds to TRBD1 (6 bases). Germline CDR1 and CDR2: SGHTA and FQGNSA. The CDR3 loop spans 14 amino acids. Trimming cost V 5 bases and J 6 bases, with 14 bases left between them. The CDR3 sequence is CASSNRELGQPQHF. As DNA, the CDR3 is TGTGCCAGCAGCAACAGGGAGTTGGGTCAGCCCCAGCATTTT.

This chain joins TRBV20-1 and TRBJ2-5, with 7 bases that match TRBD2. V was pared by 5 bases and J by 5 bases, with 8 bases of the junction left unmatched. The CDR3 has 13 residues. CDR1 DFQATT and CDR2 SNEGSKA come from the germline V gene (reference sequence). Here the CDR3 reads CSAPASGEETQYF. In DNA form, the CDR3 reads TGCAGTGCTCCCGCAAGCGGGGAGGAGACCCAGTACTTC.

In its sample, this clonotype was seen a few times. The chain combines TRBV29-1 with TRBJ2-3; TRBD2 agrees at 8 bases. This CDR3 contains 14 residues. V lost 4 bases and J lost 6; bases outside the gene matches: 9. CDR1 SQVTM and CDR2 ANQGSEA come from the germline V gene. The CDR3 DNA sequence: TGCAGCGTTGGGGCCGCGGGGGGATCGGATACGCAGTATTTT. This sequence encodes CSVGAAGGSDTQYF.

CDR3 DNA: TGCGCCAGCAGCTTGGAGGGGCAGGGATGGGCAGATACGCAGTATTTT. This sequence encodes CASSLEGQGWADTQYF. The chain recombines TRBV5-1 with TRBJ2-3; perhaps TRBD1 as D (5 bases). V lost 0 bases and J lost 4, with 15 bases in between. Germline V gene sequence: CDR1 SGHRS, CDR2 YFSETQ. The CDR3 extends over 16 amino acids.

The chain joins TRBV28 to TRBJ2-3; TRBD2 aligns across 10 bases. Trimming at V came to 3 bases and at J to 2 bases, leaving 14 bases not matched to a gene. This CDR3 has 19 amino acids. Per germline, CDR1 MDHEN and CDR2 SYDVKM. The CDR3 coding sequence is TGTGCCAGCAGTTTTCGGGTTAGCGGGGGGCCCATTATCACAGATACGCAGTATTTT. This gives the protein CASSFRVSGGPIITDTQYF. The full variable domain, rest sourced from reference TRBV28 and TRBJ2-3, is DVKVTQSSRYLVKRTGEKVFLECVQDMDHENMFWYRQDPGLGLRLIYFSYDVKMKEKGDIPEGYSVSREKKERFSLILESASTNQTSMYLCASSFRVSGGPIITDTQYFGPGTRLTVL.

J is TRBJ2-5 and V is TRBV9, with 8 bases aligning to TRBD1. The V and J ends lost 4 bases and 5 bases, in that order; junction bases with no gene match: 13. CDR3 size: 16 residues. In germline, CDR1 is SGDLS, CDR2 YYNGEE. The DNA of the CDR3 is TGTGCCAGCAGCTTGTGGGGAGACAGGGGCGAGGAGACCCAGTACTTC. Its translation is CASSLWGDRGEETQYF.

CDR3 sequence reads: CASSPRTSNYNEQFF. CDR3 coding DNA: TGTGCCAGCAGCCCACGGACTAGCAACTACAATGAGCAGTTCTTC. The chain combines TRBV9 with TRBJ2-1; TRBD2 matches at 8 bases. Germline V gene sequence: CDR1 SGDLS, CDR2 YYNGEE. The CDR3 is 15 residues long. Losses at the gene ends were 4 bases for V and 3 bases for J; bases not matched to a gene: 6.

This clonotype turned up a few times. The chain employs TRBV27 and TRBJ2-3, with unresolved D. V was clipped by 4 bases and J by 0 bases, with 5 bases between them. The V gene's germline CDR1 is MNHEY and CDR2 SMNVEV (reference sequence). The CDR3 consists of 13 residues. The CDR3 spells CASSCDSTDTQYF. CDR3 sequence (DNA): TGTGCCAGCAGTTGCGACAGCACAGATACGCAGTATTTT.

This clonotype was observed a handful of times. In nucleotides, the CDR3 is TGCGCCAGCAGCCAATCGGCGAGCTCCTACGAGCAGTACTTC. Translated: CASSQSASSYEQYF. The V gene is TRBV4-3, the J gene TRBJ2-7; D unclear. Deletions cut 2 bases from V and 0 bases from J, with 8 bases between. Germline V gives CDR1 LGHNA, CDR2 YSLEER. The CDR3 extends over 14 amino acids.

V usage is TRBV29-1 and J usage is TRBJ2-5, with 8 bases matching TRBD1. The trim removed 8 bases at V and 1 base at J, leaving 6 bases unmatched. CDR3 size: 13 residues. Germline CDR1 SQVTM, CDR2 ANQGSEA. The CDR3 DNA reads TGCAGCACCAAAACAGGGGGCCAAGAGACCCAGTACTTC. Translated: CSTKTGGQETQYF.

The rearrangement joins TRBV12-3 or TRBV12-4 to TRBJ1-1; 8 bases agree with TRBD1. The CDR3 covers 14 residues. The V segment lost 6 bases and the J segment 1 base; nucleotides outside the gene matches: 4. CDR3 nucleotide sequence: TGTGCCAGCAGCTGGACAGGGTCGAACACTGAAGCTTTCTTT. This translates into CASSWTGSNTEAFF.

The chain's CDR3 is CASSTPLNEQFF. CDR3 nucleotide sequence: TGTGCCAGCAGTACACCACTCAATGAGCAGTTCTTC. The chain carries TRBV28 and TRBJ2-1; D unclear. CDR3 length: 12 residues. Trimming removed 5 bases at V and 6 bases at J, with 8 bases between. CDR1 and CDR2 from the germline V gene are MDHEN and SYDVKM.

This clonotype has more than one count but fewer than ten. The chain recombines TRBV20-1 with TRBJ1-1; 7 positions agree with TRBD1. The CDR3 is 13 amino acids. V dropped 3 bases and J dropped 0; count of bases not matched to a gene: 1. CDR1 is DFQATT, CDR2 SNEGSKA, per germline (reference sequence). CDR3 amino acids: CSARGQLNTEAFF. Written as DNA, the CDR3 is TGCAGTGCTAGGGGACAGTTGAACACTGAAGCTTTCTTT.

The V gene is TRBV2, the J gene TRBJ1-4, with D hard to call. Between the trimmed V and J ends, which lost 3 bases and 8 bases, there was a span of 19 bases. The CDR3 loop spans 16 amino acids. CDR1 and CDR2 from the germline V gene are SNHLY and FYNNEI. Here the CDR3 reads CASSEDGRARVEKLFF. The CDR3 DNA follows: TGTGCCAGCAGTGAGGACGGACGGGCTCGGGTCGAAAAACTGTTTTTT.

The CDR3 nucleotides read TGCAGCGTTGGGACAGCACAAGAGGCCTATGGCTACACCTTC. Amino acids: CSVGTAQEAYGYTF. The rearrangement uses TRBV29-1 and TRBJ1-2; TRBD1 might be the D (6 bases). CDR1 is SQVTM and CDR2 is ANQGSEA in the germline V gene. This CDR3 is 14 amino acids long. The V and J ends lost 4 bases and 4 bases respectively, with 16 bases between them.

The genes are TRBV6-2 or TRBV6-3 and TRBJ2-7, with D maybe TRBD1 (6 bases). Germline V gene lookup returns CDR1 MNHEY and CDR2 SVGEGT. The CDR3 has 13 residues. V was clipped by 6 bases and J by 2 bases, with 11 bases between them. CDR3 in amino acids: CASRNTGTYEQYF. The CDR3 DNA reads TGTGCCAGCAGAAACACAGGGACCTACGAGCAGTACTTC.

The rearrangement joins TRBV5-1 to TRBJ2-7, with 10 bases matching TRBD1. Trimming removed 2 bases from V and 4 bases from J; junction bases left unmatched: 9. CDR1 is SGHRS, CDR2 YFSETQ, per germline. The CDR3 loop spans 16 amino acids. CDR3 DNA sequence: TGCGCCAGCAGCTTCGACCGGGACAGGGGTTTTTACGAGCAGTACTTC. Amino acids: CASSFDRDRGFYEQYF.

The genes are TRBV15 and TRBJ2-2; D remains unclear. The CDR3 consists of 13 residues. V lost 7 bases, J lost 1 base, and 7 bases lay in between. The V gene's germline CDR1 is LNHNV and CDR2 YYDKDF (reference sequence). CDR3 sequence (DNA): TGTGCCACCATCGCAGTGAACACCGGGGAGCTGTTTTTT. It translates to CATIAVNTGELFF.

This clonotype was counted between two and nine times. This sequence joins TRBV6-5 and TRBJ1-6; TRBD1 is a possible D gene (6 bases). The CDR3 is 15 amino acids. Looked up from germline, CDR1 is MNHEY and CDR2 is SVGAGI. Trimming pared 4 bases from V and 8 bases from J, leaving 15 bases between. The CDR3 reads CASSSGGQRHSPLHF. The CDR3 bases are TGTGCCAGCAGTTCCGGGGGACAACGACATTCACCCCTCCACTTT.

To note about this clonotype: A much larger clone lies one base from this, so it may be a read error. The genes are TRBV4-1 and TRBJ2-7; 9 bases align to TRBD1. CDR1 is MGHRA, CDR2 YSYEKL, per germline. The CDR3 has 16 amino acids. V shed 4 bases and J 7 bases; nucleotides not matched to a gene: 14. CDR3 nucleotides: TGCGCCAGCAGCCCTTTTGGGACAGGGACGGACAATGAGCAGTACTTC. Amino acids: CASSPFGTGTDNEQYF.

The chain employs TRBV4-3 and TRBJ1-5; D might be TRBD1 (5 bases). Germline assignment: CDR1 LGHNA and CDR2 YSLEER. The V end lost 1 base, the J end lost 7 bases, and 14 bases lay between the germline ends. This CDR3 contains 15 residues. The CDR3 region has the DNA TGCGCCAGCAGCCAAGCGAGGGGCTTACTACAGCCCCAGCATTTT. It codes for CASSQARGLLQPQHF.